These 2 T cell receptor beta chains were all obtained from the same sample, sequenced in a study of blood T cell repertoires in COVID-19. Sequenced by immunoSEQ multiplex PCR; TCRdb stores in-frame clones only, minus some. The table has fewer than 400,000 clones, 90% to 95% seen once. The sequencing sample was made of PBMCs or T cells enriched from blood (not recorded which). The receptor set was obtained from a woman aged 25 to 45 who had been exposed to COVID-19.

About this clone: The sample holds other DNA sequences that translate to the same CDR3. This sequence joins TRBV3-1 (or the pseudogene TRBV3-2) and TRBJ1-2; possible D gene TRBD1, 6 bases. The CDR3 consists of 13 residues. Germline V gives CDR1 LGHDT, CDR2 YNNKEL (reference sequence). Trimming left V 1 base short and J 4 bases short, with 7 bases between. For the CDR3, the DNA is TGTGCCAGCAGCCAAGCGGACAGCTATGGCTACACCTTC. Translation gives CASSQADSYGYTF.

The rearrangement uses TRBV24-1 and TRBJ1-2, with D maybe TRBD1 (6 bases). With 3 bases removed from V and 6 bases from J, the gap between germline ends came to 22 bases. This CDR3 has 17 amino acids. The germline CDR1 and CDR2 sequences are KGHDR and SFDVKD. In DNA, the CDR3 is TGTGCCACCAGTGATCTCTACACAACAGGGAAGGGTAATGGCTACACCTTC. Translated, it gives CATSDLYTTGKGNGYTF.